This entry is about one T cell receptor (beta chain). The antigen is undetermined. Produced via immunoSEQ multiplex PCR; TCRdb's table is partial and in-frame only. The sample contains about 140,000 clones, approximately 90% of which appear only once. This sample was taken from a study of T cell responses to AZD1222 COVID-19 vaccine. V lost 4 bases and J lost 13, with 14 bases in between. The length of the CDR3 is 12 residues. The germline gives CDR1 SGHDN, CDR2 FVKESK. Study conclusions and caveats: All repertoire sampling was performed exclusively after the peak T cell response. The donors showed a predominance of white British ancestry and of females, with possible underestimation of clonal diversity.

This clonotype was sampled from an adult in good health. The sequenced sample was peripheral blood, obtained on day 0 of AZD1222 vaccination. V is TRBV14 and J is TRBJ2-1; D ambiguous. The CDR3 nucleotides are TGTGCCAGCAGCCCGAAGGTCGGATCCCAGTTCTTC. Protein: CASSPKVGSQFF.